This T cell receptor (beta chain) was found in a study of blood T cell repertoires in COVID-19 (dated by TCRdb to about 2020). About the study as a whole: Samples covering the acute and convalescent phases of COVID-19 were provided by collaborators in the United States, Italy and Spain. The prospective study material was composed of cDNA or gDNA derived from T cells, B-cell-depleted T cells, or PBMCs. The dataset comprised deeply sampled blood TCRbeta repertoires from subjects exposed to, actively infected with, or recovered from COVID-19. The repertoires were released in a freely available public database intended as a resource for research on the immune response to SARS-CoV-2. The samples were drawn from two sources: the first 160 participants of the ongoing ImmuneRACE study, and 1,000 to 1,500 subjects contributed by 6 global collaborators. The sample metadata nearly always contained a de-identified subject ID, COVID-19 status, age in years and sex. Where available, HLA class I and class II types were taken from metadata supplied by the sample provider and were not determined by assay-based typing. Points the paper makes about the study in general: How much clinical and demographic metadata was included differed by source and by participant, and the metadata was provided uncurated.

The collaborating institutions used their own protocols to collect whole blood in K2EDTA tubes. For TCRbeta analysis, collaborators shipped samples as frozen whole blood, isolated PBMCs, or DNA extracted from either of those sample types. The immunoSEQ Assay, a bias-controlled multiplex PCR, was used to amplify TCRbeta CDR3 regions from genomic DNA. The study's own analysis went as follows. The number of nucleated cells in each sample was estimated from the amplification of reference gene primers within the assay. To quantify the absolute abundance of each unique TCRbeta CDR3 rearrangement, sequence reads were collapsed and filtered. Productive Simpson clonality was computed per sample as the square root of Simpson's diversity index over productive rearrangements. TCRdb's version of the immuneACCESS table is confined to in-frame rearrangements and falls short of the full clone set. An unresolved V gene accounts for under half of the shortfall where checked; the remainder is of unknown origin. V and J calls and clone size are copied from that table; D and trimming were computed from the DNA. This sample gives about 180,000 clones in total; 80% to 85% of them show up just once. The biggest ten clones account for less than 15% of the sample.

In regard to this clone: Its antigen remains undetermined. No base qualities exist here, and no much larger clone lies one base off it.

Sequences MGHRA (CDR1) and YSYEKL (CDR2) are obtained from the germline V gene. Measured from the cysteine to the phenylalanine, the CDR3 is 17 residues long. Only the CDR3 DNA stays, 51 bases, in frame from base 1. The V end gives up 1 base and the J end 2 bases, leaving 9 bases in the junction not matched to a gene. The receptor's source is a man younger than 35 with active or convalescent COVID-19. Material for sequencing was peripheral blood. The rearranged segments are TRBV4-1 and TRBJ2-5; the junction holds 8 bases that match TRBD2. The DNA sequence follows: TGCGCCAGCAGCCAAGGTGCGAGCGGGGGCCCGCAAGAGACCCAGTACTTC. Its amino acids are CASSQGASGGPQETQYF.